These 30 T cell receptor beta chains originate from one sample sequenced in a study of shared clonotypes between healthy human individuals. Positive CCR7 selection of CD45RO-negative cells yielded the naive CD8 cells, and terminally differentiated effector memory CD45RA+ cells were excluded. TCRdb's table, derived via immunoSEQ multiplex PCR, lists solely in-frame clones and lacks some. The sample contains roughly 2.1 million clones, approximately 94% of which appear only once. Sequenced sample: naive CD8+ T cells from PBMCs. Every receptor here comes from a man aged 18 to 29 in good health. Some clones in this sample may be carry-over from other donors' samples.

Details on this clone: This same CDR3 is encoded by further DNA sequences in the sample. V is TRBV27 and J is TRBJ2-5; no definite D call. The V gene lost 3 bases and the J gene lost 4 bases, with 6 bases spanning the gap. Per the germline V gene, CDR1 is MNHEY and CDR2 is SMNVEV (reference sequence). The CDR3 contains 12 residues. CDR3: CASSFGGETQYF. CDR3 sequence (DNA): TGTGCCAGCAGTTTTGGTGGAGAGACCCAGTACTTC.

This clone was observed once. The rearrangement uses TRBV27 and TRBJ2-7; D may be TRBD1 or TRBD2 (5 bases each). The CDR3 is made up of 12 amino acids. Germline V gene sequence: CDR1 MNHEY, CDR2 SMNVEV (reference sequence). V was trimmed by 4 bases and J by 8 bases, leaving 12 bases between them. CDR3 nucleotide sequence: TGTGCCAGCAGTTCTGGGGGAGTGAAGCAGTACTTC. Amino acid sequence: CASSSGGVKQYF.

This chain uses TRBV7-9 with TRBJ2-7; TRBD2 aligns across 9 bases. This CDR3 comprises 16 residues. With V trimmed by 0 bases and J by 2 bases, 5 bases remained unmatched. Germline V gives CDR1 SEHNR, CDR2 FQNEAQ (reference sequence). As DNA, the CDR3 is TGTGCCAGCAGCTTAGCTCTAGCGGGAAACGCCTACGAGCAGTACTTC. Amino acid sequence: CASSLALAGNAYEQYF.

This CDR3 is CASSFPVQPQHF. DNA for the CDR3: TGTGCCAGCAGTTTCCCCGTTCAGCCCCAGCATTTT. The gene calls are TRBV28 and TRBJ1-5, with D unresolved. Trimming removed 3 bases from V and 6 bases from J, with 6 bases in between. Germline CDR1 is MDHEN and CDR2 is SYDVKM. The CDR3 runs to 12 residues.

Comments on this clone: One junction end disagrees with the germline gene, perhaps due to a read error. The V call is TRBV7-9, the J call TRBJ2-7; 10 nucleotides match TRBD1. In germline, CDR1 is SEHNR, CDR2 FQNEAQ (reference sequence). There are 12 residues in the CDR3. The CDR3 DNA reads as TGTGCCAGCAGCTTAGGAGGGACAGGGGAATTTTTC. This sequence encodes CASSLGGTGEFF. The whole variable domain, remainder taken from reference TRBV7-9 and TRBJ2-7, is DTGVSQNPRHKITKRGQNVTFRCDPISEHNRLYWYRQTLGQGPEFLTYFQNEAQLEKSRLLSDRFSAERPKGSFSTLEIQRTEQGDSAMYLCASSLGGTGEFFGPGTRLTVT.

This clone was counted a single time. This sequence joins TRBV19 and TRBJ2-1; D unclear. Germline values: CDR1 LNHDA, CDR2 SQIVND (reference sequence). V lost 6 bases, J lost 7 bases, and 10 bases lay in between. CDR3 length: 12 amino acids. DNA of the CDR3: TGTGCCAGTAGCCCCTACGGGAATGAGCAGTTCTTC. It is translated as CASSPYGNEQFF.

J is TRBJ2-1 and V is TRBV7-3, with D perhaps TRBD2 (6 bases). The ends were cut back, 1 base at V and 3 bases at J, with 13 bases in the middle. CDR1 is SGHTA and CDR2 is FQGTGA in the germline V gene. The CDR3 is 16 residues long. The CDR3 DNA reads TGTGCCAGCAGCTTAATAGTAGGGACTGGCTACAATGAGCAGTTCTTC. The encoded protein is CASSLIVGTGYNEQFF.

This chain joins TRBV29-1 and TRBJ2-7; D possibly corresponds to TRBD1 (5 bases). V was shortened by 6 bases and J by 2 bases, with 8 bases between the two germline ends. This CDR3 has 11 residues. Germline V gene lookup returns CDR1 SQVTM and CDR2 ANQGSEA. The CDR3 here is CSVVDTYEQYF. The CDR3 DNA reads TGCAGCGTAGTGGACACCTACGAGCAGTACTTC.

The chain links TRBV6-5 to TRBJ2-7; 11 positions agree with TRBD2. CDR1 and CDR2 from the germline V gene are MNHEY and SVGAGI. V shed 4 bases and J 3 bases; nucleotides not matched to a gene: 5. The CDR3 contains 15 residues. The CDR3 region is CASSSGTSGLYEQYF. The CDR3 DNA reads TGTGCCAGCAGTTCCGGGACTAGCGGCCTCTACGAGCAGTACTTC.

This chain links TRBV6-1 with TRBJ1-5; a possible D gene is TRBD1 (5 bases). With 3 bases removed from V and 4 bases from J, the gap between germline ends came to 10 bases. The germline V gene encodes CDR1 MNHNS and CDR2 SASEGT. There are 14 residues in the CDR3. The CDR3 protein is CASSEGLMNQPQHF. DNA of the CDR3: TGTGCCAGCAGTGAGGGACTGATGAATCAGCCCCAGCATTTT.

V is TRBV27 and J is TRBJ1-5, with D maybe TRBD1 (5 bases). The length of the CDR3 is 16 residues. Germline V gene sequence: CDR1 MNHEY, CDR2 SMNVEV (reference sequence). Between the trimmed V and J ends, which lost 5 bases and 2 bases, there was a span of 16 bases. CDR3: CASSPQTRGGNQPQHF. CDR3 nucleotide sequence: TGTGCCAGCAGTCCCCAGACCCGGGGCGGCAATCAGCCCCAGCATTTT.

CDR3 sequence reads: CATRTGAGVDEQFF. The CDR3 DNA reads as TGTGCCACCAGGACAGGGGCCGGGGTCGATGAGCAGTTCTTC. The V and J genes are TRBV15 and TRBJ2-1; 8 positions agree with TRBD1. The junction had 9 bases not matched to a gene; V was cut back by 6 bases and J by 8 bases. The CDR3 contains 14 residues. Germline CDR1 LNHNV, CDR2 YYDKDF (reference sequence).

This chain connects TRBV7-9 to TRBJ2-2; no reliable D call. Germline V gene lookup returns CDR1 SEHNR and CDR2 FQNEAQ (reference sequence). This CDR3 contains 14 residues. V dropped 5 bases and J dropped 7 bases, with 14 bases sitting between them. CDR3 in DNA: TGTGCCAGCAGCCTACGGACCCTGGGCGGGGAGCTGTTTTTT. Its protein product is CASSLRTLGGELFF.

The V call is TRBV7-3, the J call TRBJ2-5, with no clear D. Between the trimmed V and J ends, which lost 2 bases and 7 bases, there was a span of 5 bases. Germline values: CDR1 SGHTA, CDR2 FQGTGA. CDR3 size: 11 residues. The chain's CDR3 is CASSLRPTQYF. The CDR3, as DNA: TGTGCCAGCAGCTTACGGCCGACCCAGTACTTC.

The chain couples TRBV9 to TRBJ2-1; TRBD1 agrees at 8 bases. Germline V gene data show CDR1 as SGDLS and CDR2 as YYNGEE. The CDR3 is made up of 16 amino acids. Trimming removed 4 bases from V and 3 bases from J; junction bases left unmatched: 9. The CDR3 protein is CASSPQGAGNYNEQFF. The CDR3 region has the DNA TGTGCCAGCAGCCCCCAGGGGGCCGGAAACTACAATGAGCAGTTCTTC.

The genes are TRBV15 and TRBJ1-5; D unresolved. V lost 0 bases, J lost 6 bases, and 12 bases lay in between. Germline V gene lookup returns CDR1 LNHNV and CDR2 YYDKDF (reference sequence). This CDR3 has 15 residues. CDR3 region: CATSRDRGYGQPQHF. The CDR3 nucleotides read TGTGCCACCAGCAGAGATCGGGGTTATGGTCAGCCCCAGCATTTT.

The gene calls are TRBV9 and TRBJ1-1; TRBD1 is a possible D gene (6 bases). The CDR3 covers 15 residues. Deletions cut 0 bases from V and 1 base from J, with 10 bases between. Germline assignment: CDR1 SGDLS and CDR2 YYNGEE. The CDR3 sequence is CASSVGSGENTEAFF. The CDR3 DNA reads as TGTGCCAGCAGCGTAGGGTCAGGGGAGAACACTGAAGCTTTCTTT.

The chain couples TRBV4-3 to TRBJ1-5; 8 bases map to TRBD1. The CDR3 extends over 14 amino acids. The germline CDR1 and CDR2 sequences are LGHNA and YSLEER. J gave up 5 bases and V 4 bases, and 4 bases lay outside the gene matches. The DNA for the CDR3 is TGCGCCAGCAGCCTCAGGACAGGGTATCAGCCCCAGCATTTT. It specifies CASSLRTGYQPQHF.

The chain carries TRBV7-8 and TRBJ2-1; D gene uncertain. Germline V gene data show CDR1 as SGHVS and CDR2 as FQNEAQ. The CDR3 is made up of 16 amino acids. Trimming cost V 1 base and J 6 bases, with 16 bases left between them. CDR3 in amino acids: CASSLERVRRSNEQFF. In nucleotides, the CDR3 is TGTGCCAGCAGCTTAGAACGGGTCCGACGATCCAATGAGCAGTTCTTC.

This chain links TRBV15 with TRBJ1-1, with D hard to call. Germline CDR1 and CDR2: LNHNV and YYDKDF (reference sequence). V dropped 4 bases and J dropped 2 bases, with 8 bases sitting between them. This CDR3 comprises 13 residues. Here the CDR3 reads CATSMGSNTEAFF. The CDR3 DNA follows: TGTGCCACCAGCATGGGCAGTAACACTGAAGCTTTCTTT.

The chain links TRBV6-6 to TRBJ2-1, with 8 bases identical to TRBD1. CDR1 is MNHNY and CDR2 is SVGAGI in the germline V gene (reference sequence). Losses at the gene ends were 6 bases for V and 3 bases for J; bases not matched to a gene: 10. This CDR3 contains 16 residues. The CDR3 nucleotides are TGTGCCAGCAGGAGACAAGGACAGGGTTTCTACAATGAGCAGTTCTTC. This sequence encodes CASRRQGQGFYNEQFF.

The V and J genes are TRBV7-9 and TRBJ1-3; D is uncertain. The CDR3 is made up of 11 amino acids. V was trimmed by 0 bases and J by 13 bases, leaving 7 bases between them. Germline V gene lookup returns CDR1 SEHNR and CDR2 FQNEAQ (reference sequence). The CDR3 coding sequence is TGTGCCAGCAGCTTAGCACCCAAGATATATTTT. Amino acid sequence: CASSLAPKIYF.

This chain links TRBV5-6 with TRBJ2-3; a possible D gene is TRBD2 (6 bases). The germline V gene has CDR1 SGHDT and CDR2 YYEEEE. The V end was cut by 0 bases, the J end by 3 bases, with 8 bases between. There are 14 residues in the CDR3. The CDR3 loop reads CASSLVLATDTQYF. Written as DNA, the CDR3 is TGTGCCAGCAGCTTGGTCCTAGCGACAGATACGCAGTATTTT.

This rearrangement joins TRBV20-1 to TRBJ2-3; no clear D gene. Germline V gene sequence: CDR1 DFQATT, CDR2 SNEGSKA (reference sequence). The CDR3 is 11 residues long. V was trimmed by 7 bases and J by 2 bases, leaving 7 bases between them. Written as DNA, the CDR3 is TGCAGTGGGTTACCCACAGATACGCAGTATTTT. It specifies CSGLPTDTQYF.

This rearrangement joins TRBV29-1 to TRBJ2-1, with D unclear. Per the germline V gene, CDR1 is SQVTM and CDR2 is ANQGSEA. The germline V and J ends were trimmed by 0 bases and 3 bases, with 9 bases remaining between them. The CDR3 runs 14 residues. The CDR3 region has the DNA TGCAGCGTTGAAGATGTGGCTCTCTACAATGAGCAGTTCTTC. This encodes CSVEDVALYNEQFF.

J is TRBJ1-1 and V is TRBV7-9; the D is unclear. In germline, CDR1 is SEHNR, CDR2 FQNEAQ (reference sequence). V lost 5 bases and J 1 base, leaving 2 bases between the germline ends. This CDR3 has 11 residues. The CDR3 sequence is CASSANTEAFF. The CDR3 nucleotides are TGTGCCAGCAGCGCGAACACTGAAGCTTTCTTT. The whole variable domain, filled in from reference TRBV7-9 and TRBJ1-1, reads DTGVSQNPRHKITKRGQNVTFRCDPISEHNRLYWYRQTLGQGPEFLTYFQNEAQLEKSRLLSDRFSAERPKGSFSTLEIQRTEQGDSAMYLCASSANTEAFFGQGTRLTVV.

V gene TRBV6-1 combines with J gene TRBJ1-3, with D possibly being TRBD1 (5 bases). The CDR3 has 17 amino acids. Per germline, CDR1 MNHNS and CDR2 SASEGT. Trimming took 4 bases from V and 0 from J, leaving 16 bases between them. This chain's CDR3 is CASSVPRGRISGNTIYF. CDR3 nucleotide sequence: TGTGCCAGCAGTGTTCCGAGGGGACGAATCTCTGGAAACACCATATATTTT.

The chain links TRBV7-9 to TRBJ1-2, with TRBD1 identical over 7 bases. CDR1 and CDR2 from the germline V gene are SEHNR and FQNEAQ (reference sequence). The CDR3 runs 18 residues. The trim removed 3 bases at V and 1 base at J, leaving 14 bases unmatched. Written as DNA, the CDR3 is TGTGCCAGCAGCTTCCCTAAGGATGAGGGGGCCGATAACTATGGCTACACCTTC. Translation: CASSFPKDEGADNYGYTF.

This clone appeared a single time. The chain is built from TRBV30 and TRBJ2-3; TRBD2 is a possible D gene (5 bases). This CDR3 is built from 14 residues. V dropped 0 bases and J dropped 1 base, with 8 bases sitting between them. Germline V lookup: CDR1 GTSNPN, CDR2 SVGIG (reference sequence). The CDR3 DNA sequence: TGTGCCTGGAGTGTAGGGAGAGGCACAGATACGCAGTATTTT. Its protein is CAWSVGRGTDTQYF.

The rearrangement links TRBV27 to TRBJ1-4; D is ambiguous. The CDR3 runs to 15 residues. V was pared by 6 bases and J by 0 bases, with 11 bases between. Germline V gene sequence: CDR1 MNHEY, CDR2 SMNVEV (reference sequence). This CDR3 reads CASSQWGATNEKLFF. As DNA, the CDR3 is TGTGCCAGCAGCCAATGGGGTGCAACTAATGAAAAACTGTTTTTT.